This is a list of T cell receptor beta chains from one sample in a study of blood T cell repertoires in COVID-19. Libraries were prepared by immunoSEQ multiplex PCR; TCRdb keeps only in-frame clonotypes and omits some of them. Counted here are about 220,000 clones, around four fifths occurring once; the ten biggest clones make up about 4.8%. Sequencing was carried out using PBMCs or T cells enriched from blood (not recorded which). These receptors originate from a woman in her fifties or sixties who had been exposed to COVID-19. The CDR3 runs from the conserved cysteine through the conserved F or W.

TRBV5-4	TRBJ2-2	CASSLNLRGNTGELFF
TRBV27	TRBJ1-1	CASKGMNTEAFF
TRBV9	TRBJ1-1	CASSVAEVGHSKAFF
TRBV7-9	TRBJ2-2	CASSPKLGELFF
TRBV7-3	TRBJ2-1	CASSRTSNEQFF
TRBV30	TRBJ1-5	CAWAGTSNQPQHF
TRBV7-8	TRBJ1-4	CASSLDEEGIGNEKLFF
TRBV5-5	TRBJ1-2	CASSLVGTGRDYTF
TRBV2	TRBJ2-3	CASVFVGGTDTQYF
TRBV10-3	TRBJ2-5	CAISLDSQETQYF
TRBV20-1	TRBJ1-2	CSAYLSPGYTF
TRBV6-2/TRBV6-3	TRBJ2-3	CASSRDSEQYF
TRBV4-3	TRBJ1-2	CASSPWAGDYGYTF
TRBV7-9	TRBJ1-3	CASSFGQGANTIYF
TRBV6-6	TRBJ1-4	CASSRVKGTATNEKLFF
TRBV5-6	TRBJ1-3	CASSLAAGGLNTIYF
TRBV12-3/TRBV12-4	TRBJ1-4	CASSLGQQELFF
TRBV27	TRBJ2-1	CASPPGYGNEQFF
TRBV2	TRBJ1-3	CASSEAGADLGNTIYF
TRBV19	TRBJ2-3	CASSISGLAGGSSTDTQYF